The 20 T cell receptor beta chains below come from one sample, sequenced in a study of blood T cell repertoires in COVID-19. Data came from immunoSEQ multiplex PCR; TCRdb stores just in-frame clones and leaves some out. The data hold approximately 210,000 clones, with roughly 85% observed a single time. The specimen was peripheral blood. The source of these receptors is a woman between 70 and 85 years old with active or convalescent COVID-19.

This clone was found once. V gene TRBV10-3 combines with J gene TRBJ1-2; 7 bases align to TRBD1. V trimming: 10 bases; J trimming: 4 bases; junction bases outside the gene matches: 6. Germline CDR1 reads ENHRY; CDR2 reads SYGVKD. This CDR3 is 12 amino acids long. The CDR3 spells CATSEGAYGYTF. The CDR3 DNA follows: TGTGCCACCTCAGAGGGGGCCTATGGCTACACCTTC.

This clone has a handful of counts. The chain joins TRBV5-1 to TRBJ2-5; the D gene is possibly TRBD2 (5 bases). The CDR3 runs 13 residues. CDR1 is SGHRS, CDR2 YFSETQ, per germline. Trimming removed 6 bases from V and 4 bases from J, with 13 bases in between. The CDR3 DNA reads TGCGCCAGCAAGGGAGAGCTTCCAGAGACCCAGTACTTC. It encodes CASKGELPETQYF.

Worth noting for this clone: Germline and junction disagree at one end, which may indicate a read error. The rearrangement links TRBV18 to TRBJ1-1; tentatively, D is TRBD1 (5 bases). The germline CDR1 and CDR2 sequences are KGHSH and LQKENI. The CDR3 length is 13 residues. CDR3 DNA sequence: TGTGCCAGCTCACCAAAGGGGAACGCTGAAGCTTTCTTT. It specifies CASSPKGNAEAFF. The variable domain in full, completed from reference TRBV18 and TRBJ1-1, reads NAGVMQNPRHLVRRRGQEARLRCSPMKGHSHVYWYRQLPEEGLKFMVYLQKENIIDESGMPKERFSAEFPKEGPSILRIQQVVRGDSAAYFCASSPKGNAEAFFGQGTRLTVV.

The rearrangement links TRBV9 to TRBJ2-7; perhaps TRBD2 as D (6 bases). Germline loops: CDR1 SGDLS, CDR2 YYNGEE. Between the trimmed V and J ends, which lost 1 base and 1 base, there was a span of 12 bases. The CDR3 has 15 amino acids. CDR3 sequence reads: CASSVSSGPSYEQYF. CDR3 bases: TGTGCCAGCAGCGTAAGCAGCGGGCCTTCCTACGAGCAGTACTTC.

V is TRBV7-2 and J is TRBJ2-5; no firm D call. Germline V lookup: CDR1 SGHTA, CDR2 FQGNSA. The CDR3 contains 12 residues. Trimming took off 2 bases at V and 5 bases at J, with 6 bases between the two ends. The chain's CDR3 is CASSLNLETQYF. CDR3 bases: TGTGCCAGCAGCTTAAATCTGGAGACCCAGTACTTC.

The chain couples TRBV5-1 to TRBJ2-7, with 12 bases identical to TRBD2. This CDR3 spans 15 amino acids. V was pared by 1 base and J by 4 bases, with 3 bases of the junction left unmatched. Germline V gives CDR1 SGHRS, CDR2 YFSETQ. CDR3 nucleotides: TGCGCCAGCAGCTTGCTAGCGGGGGGGCGGTACGAGCAGTACTTC. It encodes CASSLLAGGRYEQYF.

This chain joins TRBV5-1 and TRBJ2-7, with 7 bases matching TRBD1. J lost 9 bases, V lost 2 bases, and 14 bases had no gene match. Per germline, CDR1 SGHRS and CDR2 YFSETQ. The CDR3 length is 15 residues. CDR3 in DNA: TGCGCCAGCAGCTTCCCCGGGACAGACCCCACGATGCAGTACTTC. Translating gives CASSFPGTDPTMQYF. The variable domain in full, completed from reference TRBV5-1 and TRBJ2-7, reads KAGVTQTPRYLIKTRGQQVTLSCSPISGHRSVSWYQQTPGQGLQFLFEYFSETQRNKGNFPGRFSGRQFSNSRSEMNVSTLELGDSALYLCASSFPGTDPTMQYFGPGTRLTVT.

The chain links TRBV7-8 to TRBJ2-7; D possibly corresponds to TRBD1 (6 bases). The CDR3 runs to 16 residues. Germline loops: CDR1 SGHVS, CDR2 FQNEAQ. Trimming removed 4 bases at V and 2 bases at J, with 18 bases between. CDR3 loop: CASSSKHRTVPYEQYF. CDR3 nucleotide sequence: TGTGCCAGCAGCTCAAAACACCGGACAGTTCCCTACGAGCAGTACTTC.

The V gene is TRBV7-9, the J gene TRBJ1-1; D remains ambiguous. This CDR3 has 13 amino acids. Germline V gene sequence: CDR1 SEHNR, CDR2 FQNEAQ (reference sequence). V was clipped by 1 base and J by 4 bases, with 7 bases between them. The CDR3 here is CASSLVTGTEAFF. As DNA, the CDR3 is TGTGCCAGCAGCTTAGTGACTGGCACTGAAGCTTTCTTT.

This chain connects TRBV19 to TRBJ1-6; weak D call: TRBD1 (6 bases). Germline values: CDR1 LNHDA, CDR2 SQIVND (reference sequence). Trimming shortened V by 5 bases and J by 8 bases, and 10 bases separated the two germline ends. The CDR3 sequence is 13 residues long. Here the CDR3 DNA reads TGTGCCAGTAGTTACAGGGTAGATTCACCCCTCCACTTT. Encoded protein: CASSYRVDSPLHF.

This clone came up a few times. This chain uses TRBV4-1 with TRBJ2-1, with 9 positions matching TRBD2. Germline V lookup: CDR1 MGHRA, CDR2 YSYEKL. The J segment lost 7 bases and the V segment lost 8 bases, leaving 12 bases of the junction unmatched. CDR3 size: 15 residues. CDR3 region: CASRLGLAGSNEQFF. CDR3 nucleotides: TGCGCCAGCCGCCTGGGGCTAGCGGGGAGTAATGAGCAGTTCTTC.

The rearrangement joins TRBV11-2 to TRBJ2-7; D unresolved. Germline V gene data show CDR1 as SGHAT and CDR2 as FQNNGV. Between the trimmed V and J ends, which lost 5 bases and 8 bases, there was a span of 19 bases. The CDR3 spans 14 residues. The CDR3 region has the DNA TGTGCCAGCAGCCCCCCTGCGGTTCTTACGAAGCAGTACTTC. Translated, it gives CASSPPAVLTKQYF. The full variable domain, its missing parts supplied by reference TRBV11-2 and TRBJ2-7, is EAGVAQSPRYKIIEKRQSVAFWCNPISGHATLYWYQQILGQGPKLLIQFQNNGVVDDSQLPKDRFSAERLKGVDSTLKIQPAKLEDSAVYLCASSPPAVLTKQYFGPGTRLTVT.

The chain links TRBV20-1 to TRBJ2-5; D unclear. V gave up 6 bases and J gave up 5 bases, with 7 bases separating them. CDR3 length equals 10 residues. The germline CDR1 and CDR2 sequences are DFQATT and SNEGSKA (reference sequence). This CDR3 is CSASMETQYF. In DNA, the CDR3 is TGCAGTGCCTCTATGGAGACCCAGTACTTC.

This clone was seen only a few times. V and J are TRBV19 and TRBJ1-1; maybe TRBD1 (6 bases). Germline V gene lookup returns CDR1 LNHDA and CDR2 SQIVND (reference sequence). V dropped 6 bases and J dropped 4 bases, with 21 bases sitting between them. This CDR3 comprises 16 residues. CDR3 protein: CASRWLGRGRSTEAFF. CDR3 nucleotides: TGTGCCAGTAGATGGCTGGGCAGGGGAAGGAGCACTGAAGCTTTCTTT.

This chain uses TRBV5-1 with TRBJ2-7; 7 bases align to TRBD2. The trim removed 0 bases at V and 2 bases at J, leaving 5 bases unmatched. The CDR3 sequence is 15 residues long. Germline-derived CDR1 and CDR2 are SGHRS and YFSETQ. CDR3 in amino acids: CASSLGLAETYEQYF. CDR3 sequence (DNA): TGCGCCAGCAGCTTGGGGCTAGCGGAGACCTACGAGCAGTACTTC.

The V call is TRBV28, the J call TRBJ1-2; D is perhaps TRBD1 (5 bases). This CDR3 comprises 15 residues. Germline V gives CDR1 MDHEN, CDR2 SYDVKM. CDR3 in DNA: TGTGCTACTTGGGAGCGGGGCGCAAGAAACTATGGCTACACCTTC. Translated, it gives CATWERGARNYGYTF.

This clone was detected a few times. The same CDR3 can be traced to other DNA sequences in this sample. This sequence joins TRBV5-8 and TRBJ2-1; TRBD1 agrees at 11 bases. The V and J ends lost 2 bases and 6 bases, in that order; junction bases with no gene match: 4. Germline CDR1 and CDR2: SGHTS and YDEGEE. The CDR3 runs 15 residues. The CDR3 reads CASSFTGTGGNEQFF. The DNA of the CDR3 is TGTGCCAGCAGCTTCACCGGGACAGGGGGCAATGAGCAGTTCTTC.

The gene calls are TRBV11-1 and TRBJ1-1; D gene unclear. The CDR3 has 13 residues. The V and J ends lost 0 bases and 3 bases respectively, with 5 bases between them. Germline-derived CDR1 and CDR2 are SGHAT and FQDESV (reference sequence). The CDR3 here is CASSLATYTEAFF. CDR3 DNA sequence: TGTGCCAGCAGCTTAGCGACTTACACTGAAGCTTTCTTT.

J is TRBJ2-1 and V is TRBV3-1 (or the pseudogene TRBV3-2), with 7 bases aligning to TRBD1. CDR3 size: 13 residues. Germline V CDR1 and CDR2: LGHDT, YNNKEL (reference sequence). V shed 2 bases, J shed 8 bases, and the junction held 3 bases outside the gene matches. Here the CDR3 DNA reads TGTGCCAGCAGCCAACTAGGGGGCTATGAGCAGTTCTTC. Protein sequence: CASSQLGGYEQFF.

The chain's CDR3 is CASSQIMGSRGFYTF. The CDR3, as DNA: TGCGCCAGCAGCCAAATTATGGGGTCTCGGGGATTCTACACCTTC. V is TRBV4-1 and J is TRBJ1-2; unclear D gene. This CDR3 comprises 15 residues. The germline V and J ends were trimmed by 2 bases and 10 bases, with 20 bases remaining between them. Germline loops: CDR1 MGHRA, CDR2 YSYEKL.